The TCR beta chain under discussion was sequenced for a study of T-cell reconstitution after alpha-beta-depleted transplantation in children. The sample holds a few counts of this clonotype. Construction of the TCRbeta library involved unique molecular identifiers. TCRdb reprocessed the PCR reads with MiXCR, giving one entry per CDR3 protein. The table has fewer than 550,000 distinct CDR3 sequences, under 13% seen once. V was cut by 3 bases and J by 4 bases, with 15 bases left in between. The CDR3 length is 14 residues. CDR1 and CDR2 (germline): DFQATT, SNEGSKA (reference sequence). The sequence derives from a human donor who donated a stem cell graft to a child with acute myeloid leukemia. The sample in question was PBMCs from the stem cell graft donor, obtained from the stem cell graft. The chain couples TRBV20-1 to TRBJ2-5, with D possibly being TRBD2 (7 bases). CDR3 amino acids: CSARGTPGGETQYF. CDR3 bases: TGCAGTGCTAGGGGGACACCGGGGGGAGAGACCCAGTACTTC.